These 19 T cell receptor delta chains originate from one sample sequenced in a study of γδ T cells in repeated Plasmodium falciparum infection. TCRdb applied CATT to the multiplex PCR reads for clone calling. Among over 55,000 delta-chain clones, around 1.7% were seen once, and the ten largest hold approximately 15%. Vgamma9/Vdelta2+ and Vdelta2-negative gammadelta T cells were flow-sorted from PBMC for bulk sequencing. Sequenced: gamma-delta T cells from blood. The receptors were sampled from a pool of human donors (malaria-infected and uninfected, not separated).

This clone was found a few times. With only one base between it and a far larger clone, this is likely a read error. Additional DNA sequences in this sample encode the identical CDR3. The gene calls are TRDV1 and TRDJ1; the D call may be TRDD2 or TRDD3 (5 bases each). Trimming stripped 3 bases from V and 0 bases from J, with 29 bases between. This CDR3 region has 21 residues. Germline V gene sequence: CDR1 TSWWSYY, CDR2 QGS. CDR3 region: CALGDPKDSSILDLYTDKLIF. Written as DNA, the CDR3 is TGTGCTCTTGGGGACCCTAAAGATTCCTCCATACTGGACCTTTACACCGATAAACTCATCTTT.

This clone came up a few times. TCRdb assigns this DNA the protein of a much larger clone, which departs from its translation at residue 17; this likely reflects a read error, and the protein shown comes from translating the DNA. The chain employs TRDV1 and TRDJ1, with D possibly matching TRDD3 (6 bases). Germline V lookup: CDR1 TSWWSYY, CDR2 QGS. This CDR3 has 23 amino acids. Trimming removed 0 bases from V and 3 bases from J, with 35 bases in between. The chain's CDR3 is CALGELAGRSKASTGIPPDKLIF. The CDR3 nucleotides are TGTGCTCTTGGGGAACTAGCGGGGAGATCCAAGGCCAGTACTGGGATCCCGCCCGATAAACTCATCTTT.

This clone occurred many times. A much more abundant neighbour one base away suggests this may be a read error. This chain uses TRDV1 with TRDJ1, with 8 bases aligning to TRDD3. Germline V gives CDR1 TSWWSYY, CDR2 QGS. This CDR3 comprises 19 residues. CDR3 sequence: CALGDAYEYWGPLTDRLIF. CDR3 nucleotide sequence: TGTGCTCTTGGGGACGCCTACGAATACTGGGGGCCGCTCACCGATAGACTCATCTTT.

This clone was picked up many times. The TCRdb protein comes from a much larger clone and disagrees with this DNA's translation at residue 6, likely due to a read error; the protein given here is derived from the DNA. V usage is TRDV1 and J usage is TRDJ1; 12 positions agree with TRDD3. The CDR3 has 23 residues. V shed 1 base, J shed 0 bases, and the junction held 21 bases outside the gene matches. CDR1 and CDR2 from the germline V gene are TSWWSYY and QGS. The CDR3 nucleotides read TGTGCTCTTGGGGAACCGGGGCCTTCCTACGACTGGGGGATACAAGGGAACACCGATAAACTCATCTTT. It yields the protein CALGEPGPSYDWGIQGNTDKLIF.

With regard to this clone: The protein that TCRdb holds for this DNA derives from a much larger clone and differs from the translated DNA at residue 14, which likely indicates a read error; the protein shown here is translated from the DNA. V is TRDV1 and J is TRDJ1; 9 bases map to TRDD3. The CDR3 covers 19 residues. Germline assignment: CDR1 TSWWSYY and CDR2 QGS. V lost 2 bases to trimming and J lost 3 bases; unmatched junction nucleotides: 16. Here the CDR3 DNA reads TGTGCTCTTGGGGAAAGGATCACTAGGGGGATACCGCCCCCCGATAAACTCATCTTT. Protein: CALGERITRGIPPPDKLIF.

In this sample, this clone turned up a few times. A read error is likely here: a far larger clone is one base away. The sample carries other DNA sequences with the same CDR3. The chain is built from TRDV1 and TRDJ1; a weak D match, TRDD2 (6 bases). CDR1 and CDR2 from the germline V gene are TSWWSYY and QGS. This CDR3 has 18 amino acids. CDR3 sequence reads: CALGELPLRNSGTDKLIF. As DNA, the CDR3 is TGCGCTCTTGGGGAACTTCCTCTACGAAACTCGGGCACCGATAAACTCATCTTT.

A remark on this clone: A far larger clone is only one base removed, so a read error is likely. The same CDR3 arises from other DNA sequences in this sample as well. The V gene is TRDV1, but the J gene lacks a call; the table names TRDD3, a call not compared with the DNA. CDR3 length: 18 amino acids. Germline CDR1 is TSWWSYY and CDR2 is QGS. For the CDR3, the DNA is TGTGCTCTTGGGGGGAGAGGGTGGGGGATAACAAACACCGATAAACTCATCTTC. Translated: CALGGRGWGITNTDKLIF.

As to this clone: Translating this DNA gives a protein that differs at residue 23 from the TCRdb one, which belongs to a much larger clone; a read error is likely, and the protein shown is this translation. V gene TRDV1 combines with J gene TRDJ1, with 10 bases fitting TRDD3. CDR1 is TSWWSYY and CDR2 is QGS in the germline V gene. The CDR3 is made up of 24 amino acids. CDR3 nucleotides: TGTGCTCTTGGGGGAGAGATGCCTTCCTATCTCTCTCTCCTAACTGGGGGATTTTTCGGTAAACTCACCTTT. Its translation is CALGGEMPSYLSLLTGGFFGKLTF.

A note on this clone: This probably arose from a read error, given a far larger clone one base away. The same CDR3 also results from other DNA sequences found in this sample. The chain uses TRDV3 and TRDJ1, with 8 bases aligning to TRDD2. The V gene's germline CDR1 is TVYSNPD and CDR2 GDNSRS (reference sequence). The CDR3 is 24 residues long. The ends lost 3 bases at V and 0 bases at J; junction bases unmatched: 36. The CDR3: CAFTALRPSYIRTGIARYTDKLIF. CDR3 nucleotide sequence: TGTGCCTTCACAGCGCTAAGGCCTTCCTATATACGTACCGGCATTGCTCGGTACACCGATAAACTCATCTTT. Together with reference TRDV3 and TRDJ1, the CDR3 gives the full variable domain: CDKVTQSSPDQTVASGSEVVLLCTYDTVYSNPDLFWYRIRPDYSFQFVFYGDNSRSEGADFTQGRFSVKHILTQKAFHLVISPVRTEDSATYYCAFTALRPSYIRTGIARYTDKLIFGKGTRVTVEP.

This clone has just a few counts. This rearrangement joins TRDV1 to TRDJ1; TRDD2 aligns across 9 bases. The J gene was missing in TCRdb and was found by matching the end of the DNA to germline. The length of the CDR3 is 24 residues. The trim removed 1 base at V and 0 bases at J, leaving 27 bases unmatched. Germline V gene data show CDR1 as TSWWSYY and CDR2 as QGS. This chain's CDR3 is CALGEPGLPTGWGTLRKYTDKLIF. The CDR3 region has the DNA TGTGCTCTTGGGGAACCAGGCCTTCCTACTGGGTGGGGGACGCTCCGGAAGTACACCGATAAACTCATCTTT.

This clone was seen more than once but under ten times. TCRdb's protein, taken from a much larger clone, differs from this DNA's translation at residue 13, likely owing to a read error; the protein displayed comes from the DNA. The V call is TRDV3, the J call TRDJ1; 8 bases fit TRDD3. In the absence of a J gene in TCRdb, the DNA was matched to germline to assign it here. The germline V gene encodes CDR1 TVYSNPD and CDR2 GDNSRS (reference sequence). CDR3 length equals 23 residues. This CDR3 reads CAFKKVLGPQGDRYPRYTDKLIF. The CDR3 nucleotides read TGTGCCTTTAAGAAGGTGTTGGGCCCCCAGGGGGATAGATATCCTAGGTACACTGATAAACTCATCTTT.

In this sample, this clone turned up a few times. A single base is all that separates this from a far larger clone, so a read error is likely. This specimen includes other DNA sequences encoding the same CDR3. V usage is TRDV1 and J usage is TRDJ1; TRDD3 agrees at 13 bases. TCRdb lists no J gene, so it was determined here by aligning the DNA to germline. This CDR3 region has 22 residues. V lost 6 bases to trimming and J lost 1 base; unmatched junction nucleotides: 23. Germline assignment: CDR1 TSWWSYY and CDR2 QGS. CDR3 loop: CALGNGIPTGGYEWFRTDKLIF. CDR3 nucleotides: TGTGCTCTTGGAAACGGGATCCCCACTGGGGGATACGAGTGGTTCCGCACCGATAAACTCATCTTT.

As regards this clone: A much larger clone differs from this one at a single base, so this may be a read error. The chain joins TRDV1 to TRDJ1; 10 nucleotides agree with TRDD3. The germline gives CDR1 TSWWSYY, CDR2 QGS. V gave up 5 bases and J gave up 0 bases; unmatched junction bases: 21. The CDR3 spans 21 residues. CDR3 in amino acids: CALGPQGVSSGGYAYTDKLIF. CDR3 bases: TGTGCTCTTGGGCCTCAGGGAGTTTCCTCCGGGGGATACGCTTACACCGATAAACTCATCTTT.

This clone was picked up a small number of times. This DNA translates differently at residue 8 from the TCRdb protein, which is that of a much larger clone; a read error is likely, and the protein shown is the DNA's own translation. The chain recombines TRDV1 with TRDJ1, with 9 bases that match TRDD3. Since TCRdb gives no J gene, matching the DNA to germline was used here to assign it. V was pared by 1 base and J by 0 bases, with 9 bases of the junction left unmatched. The CDR3 is 18 amino acids. The germline V gene encodes CDR1 TSWWSYY and CDR2 QGS. CDR3 coding DNA: TGTGCTCTTGGGGAACGGAAGCACTGGGGGACTCACACCGATAAACTCATCTTT. Residues: CALGERKHWGTHTDKLIF.

Note on this clone: This sequence is one base from a far larger clone and is likely a read error. The sample contains more than one DNA sequence encoding this CDR3. The DNA for the CDR3 is TGTGCTCTTGGGCTATACGGTAAATGGCGTTGGGCCTACACTGATAAGCTCACCTTT. Translating gives CALGLYGKWRWAYTDKLTF. The rearrangement uses TRDV1 and TRDJ1, with D possibly being TRDD2 or TRDD3 (5 bases each). The CDR3 has 19 amino acids. Germline V lookup: CDR1 TSWWSYY, CDR2 QGS.

In regard to this clone: The protein recorded in TCRdb matches a much larger clone and deviates from this DNA's translation at residues 21 and 22, suggesting a read error; the protein here is obtained by translating the DNA. CDR3 amino acids: CALGERPYLPTGGYFSWDTRPTFF. CDR3 coding DNA: TGTGCTCTTGGGGAAAGGCCCTACCTTCCAACTGGGGGATACTTCTCCTGGGACACCCGACCGACGTTTTTC. The chain couples TRDV1 to TRDJ3; 12 bases map to TRDD3. The V segment lost 2 bases and the J segment 21 bases; nucleotides outside the gene matches: 38. This CDR3 region has 24 residues. CDR1 and CDR2 from the germline V gene are TSWWSYY and QGS.

Turning to this clone: The translation of this DNA and the TCRdb protein of a much larger clone differ at residue 5, probably owing to a read error; the protein shown here is translated from the DNA. This CDR3 is CACDAVLGDTRLSWDTRQMFF. The CDR3 DNA is TGTGCCTGTGACGCCGTACTGGGGGATACGCGTCTCTCCTGGGACACCCGACAGATGTTTTTC. This rearrangement joins TRDV2 to TRDJ3; 13 bases map to TRDD3. TCRdb does not report a J gene; here it was assigned by matching the DNA to germline references. The germline V gene encodes CDR1 GEAIGNYY and CDR2 EKD. The length of the CDR3 is 21 residues. The ends lost 3 bases at V and 0 bases at J; junction bases unmatched: 10.

This clone occurred a few times. Given a far larger clone just one base away, this is likely a sequencing read error. This same CDR3 is encoded by further DNA sequences in the sample. The rearrangement joins TRDV1 to TRDJ1, with TRDD3 as a possible D gene (5 bases). The J gene is not listed in TCRdb, so it was assigned here from a DNA match to germline. This CDR3 region has 22 residues. Trimming removed 5 bases at V and 6 bases at J, with 40 bases between. Germline V gene lookup returns CDR1 TSWWSYY and CDR2 QGS. CDR3 bases: TGTGCTCTTGGGCAAAGCTTACTACTCATGAGCCACTTATACTGGAAAACCTATAAACTCATCTTT. It yields the protein CALGQSLLLMSHLYWKTYKLIF.

A few counts support this clone. At one of its ends the junction is not consistent with the germline gene, which may arise from a read error. Other nucleotide sequences from this sample produce the same CDR3. The chain uses TRDV1 and TRDJ1; 8 bases are shared with TRDD3. No J gene was available from TCRdb, and it was assigned here by a germline match of the DNA. The CDR3 extends over 21 amino acids. Germline V gene data show CDR1 as TSWWSYY and CDR2 as QGS. CDR3 residues: CALGELTFGRLLGAYTDKLIF. The CDR3 DNA is TGTGCTCTCGGGGAACTAACCTTCGGTCGGCTACTGGGGGCGTACACCGATAAACTCATCTTT.